These T cell receptor beta chains were read from a single sample in a study of blood T cell repertoires in COVID-19. Here immunoSEQ multiplex PCR was the method, and the copy in TCRdb shows in-frame clones only, minus some. The sample contains approximately 300,000 clones, over 90% of which appear only once. Specimen: PBMCs or T cells enriched from blood (not recorded which). The receptors shown here come from a woman aged 25 to 39 who had been exposed to COVID-19. CDR3s include the opening cysteine and the closing phenylalanine or tryptophan. A D gene is named only where the DNA matches it firmly. The size field is filled for only some rows; it gives once, few, many or a size class.

CDR3nt: TGTGCCTCCGCGGAGCAGGGGGCTAGGAATGAGCAGTTCTTC; CDR3aa: CASAEQGARNEQFF; d_gene: TRBD1; v_gene: TRBV19; j_gene: TRBJ2-1; abundance: NA
CDR3nt: TGTGCCAGCAGTTTCTCTAATTCACCCCTCCACTTT; CDR3aa: CASSFSNSPLHF; d_gene: NA; v_gene: TRBV12-3/TRBV12-4; j_gene: TRBJ1-6; abundance: NA
CDR3nt: TGTGCCAGCAGCCACCGGGGACAGGCGGGGGACAAACTGTTTTTT; CDR3aa: CASSHRGQAGDKLFF; d_gene: TRBD1; v_gene: TRBV3-1/TRBV3-2; j_gene: TRBJ1-4; abundance: NA
CDR3nt: TGTGCCAGCAGTTACTTGGCGACAGATCTGAACACTGAAGCTTTCTTT; CDR3aa: CASSYLATDLNTEAFF; d_gene: NA; v_gene: TRBV6-2/TRBV6-3; j_gene: TRBJ1-1; abundance: NA
CDR3nt: TGTGCCAGCAGCCTCCAGGACACGAACACTGAAGCTTTCTTT; CDR3aa: CASSLQDTNTEAFF; d_gene: NA; v_gene: TRBV5-5; j_gene: TRBJ1-1; abundance: NA
CDR3nt: TGTGCCAGCAGTGAAGGGTTGACGGGGAAATCCACCGGGGAGCTGTTTTTT; CDR3aa: CASSEGLTGKSTGELFF; d_gene: NA; v_gene: TRBV2; j_gene: TRBJ2-2; abundance: few
CDR3nt: TGTGCCAGCAGCTTAAGCGAGCGGGGGACAGATACGCAGTATTTT; CDR3aa: CASSLSERGTDTQYF; d_gene: TRBD2; v_gene: TRBV7-2; j_gene: TRBJ2-3; abundance: NA
CDR3nt: TGTGCCAGCAGTTATCAGGGTAACACTGAAGCTTTCTTT; CDR3aa: CASSYQGNTEAFF; d_gene: NA; v_gene: TRBV14; j_gene: TRBJ1-1; abundance: NA
CDR3nt: TGTGCCAGCAGCCGACAGGGCCCAGAGACCCAGTACTTC; CDR3aa: CASSRQGPETQYF; d_gene: TRBD1; v_gene: TRBV28; j_gene: TRBJ2-5; abundance: NA
CDR3nt: TGTGCCAGCAGCGGGGGGGACAGGGTAGAAGCTTTCTTT; CDR3aa: CASSGGDRVEAFF; d_gene: TRBD1; v_gene: TRBV13; j_gene: TRBJ1-1; abundance: NA
CDR3nt: TGTGCCAGCAGTACAGGGTTACAAGAGACCCAGTACTTC; CDR3aa: CASSTGLQETQYF; d_gene: NA; v_gene: TRBV25-1; j_gene: TRBJ2-5; abundance: NA
CDR3nt: TGTGCCAGCCTTTGGCGCGGGGGGGCGATAGGTTATGGCTACACCTTC; CDR3aa: CASLWRGGAIGYGYTF; d_gene: NA; v_gene: TRBV28; j_gene: TRBJ1-2; abundance: NA
CDR3nt: TGCGCCAGCAGCTCTGGCTTTGGCTCCTACGAGCAGTACTTC; CDR3aa: CASSSGFGSYEQYF; d_gene: NA; v_gene: TRBV5-1; j_gene: TRBJ2-7; abundance: NA
CDR3nt: TGTGCCAGCAGCCGGGTGGGACCCGGGGGGCATGTGGGAGATACGCAGTATTTT; CDR3aa: CASSRVGPGGHVGDTQYF; d_gene: NA; v_gene: TRBV11-3; j_gene: TRBJ2-3; abundance: NA
CDR3nt: TGTGCCAGCGAGTTTGGCGGGGTGTCCAACACCGGGGAGCTGTTTTTT; CDR3aa: CASEFGGVSNTGELFF; d_gene: NA; v_gene: TRBV21-1; j_gene: TRBJ2-2; abundance: NA
CDR3nt: TGCGCCAGCAGCCCCCGGGACAGGGGGGCAGATACGCAGTATTTT; CDR3aa: CASSPRDRGADTQYF; d_gene: TRBD1; v_gene: TRBV5-1; j_gene: TRBJ2-3; abundance: NA
CDR3nt: TGTGCCAGCAGCTCACTAGCGGGGTCGTACAATGAGCAGTTCTTC; CDR3aa: CASSSLAGSYNEQFF; d_gene: TRBD2; v_gene: TRBV5-4; j_gene: TRBJ2-1; abundance: NA
CDR3nt: TGCGCCAGCAGCCCTCCGAGCACAGATACGCAGTATTTT; CDR3aa: CASSPPSTDTQYF; d_gene: NA; v_gene: TRBV5-1; j_gene: TRBJ2-3; abundance: NA
CDR3nt: TGTGCCAGCAGCCCGCAGGGGGCGAGGGAGACCCAGTACTTC; CDR3aa: CASSPQGARETQYF; d_gene: TRBD1; v_gene: TRBV14; j_gene: TRBJ2-5; abundance: NA
CDR3nt: TGTGCCAGCACCGAAGACAAACGCTATGGCTACACCTTC; CDR3aa: CASTEDKRYGYTF; d_gene: NA; v_gene: TRBV11-1; j_gene: TRBJ1-2; abundance: NA